This TCR beta chain was recovered during a study of healthy donors' naive CD4 and CD8 T cells. Study context: A new alpha primer set targeted every functional IMGT alpha variant.

Trimming stripped 3 bases from V and 4 bases from J, with 12 bases between. The germline gives CDR1 LNHDA, CDR2 SQIVND (reference sequence). This CDR3 is 14 amino acids long. Each TCR library used roughly 0.45 ug of total RNA and a linear amplification protocol. A single record per CDR3 protein comes from TCRdb applying MiXCR to the reads. This sample has approximately 200,000 distinct CDR3 sequences; around 70% occur once, and the top ten carry about 2.1%. The clonotype originates from a pool of human donors in good health; the sample pools cells from several healthy donors. The J gene is TRBJ1-1, the V gene TRBV19, with no clear D. Sequenced sample: naive CD4+ and CD8+ T cells sorted from blood, pooled from several donors. CDR3 in amino acids: CASSIFDQATEAFF. In DNA, the CDR3 is TGTGCCAGTAGTATTTTCGACCAGGCCACTGAAGCTTTCTTT.